This T cell receptor beta chain was obtained from a study of T cell changes during pregnancy in multiple sclerosis. Per germline, CDR1 SGHTA and CDR2 FQGNSA. The V segment lost 1 base and the J segment 5 bases; nucleotides outside the gene matches: 10. The CDR3 is made up of 16 amino acids. TCRdb's copy holds only in-frame clones and misses some; the assay was immunoSEQ multiplex PCR. The sample contains some 28,000 clones, around 90% of which appear only once. The sequence was obtained from a female donor with multiple sclerosis, enrolled in a pregnancy study. This chain connects TRBV7-2 to TRBJ2-5, with 7 bases fitting TRBD1. Sequenced here: CD8+ T cells from peripheral blood mononuclear cells, sampled before pregnancy. The CDR3 DNA sequence: TGTGCCAGCAGCTTAGTTGAGAGGGGGCTTTCGGAGACCCAGTACTTC. It translates to CASSLVERGLSETQYF.